This T cell receptor beta chain was recovered during a study of molecular identifiers for immune sequencing clone quantification. The study, taken as a whole, reports: Highly expanded clone sizes could be underestimated by identical TCR molecules that share a barcode. Among effectors, clones above 20 RNA copies held over 97% of molecules; among naive cells, under 1%.

Listed TCR primers and previously described methods were used for bulk TCR libraries. TCRdb called the PCR reads again in MiXCR, with one record for every CDR3 protein. The sample contains about 320,000 distinct CDR3 sequences, about a fifth of which appear only once. V lost 3 bases to trimming and J lost 0 bases, with 9 bases between them. Per the germline V gene, CDR1 is DFQATT and CDR2 is SNEGSKA (reference sequence). The CDR3 extends over 15 amino acids. This clonotype was recorded many times. Its antigen remains unidentified. For naive CD8 T cells, sorting used the CD8+CD4-CCR7+CD45RA+ phenotype. This TCR was sampled from a human donor in good health. Some libraries in this study had Jurkat cell RNA spiked in. Sequencing used naive CD8+ T cells from blood, with Jurkat cell RNA spiked in. Subset specified: FACS-sorted CD8+CD4-CCR7+CD45RA+ naive T cells. The chain recombines TRBV20-1 with TRBJ1-6; D ambiguous. The CDR3 nucleotides read TGCAGTGCTAGGGGGTATGACTCCTATAATTCACCCCTCCACTTT. It yields the protein CSARGYDSYNSPLHF.